This passage covers 17 T cell receptor beta chains from one sample sequenced in a study of shared clonotypes between healthy human individuals. Here immunoSEQ multiplex PCR was the method, and the copy in TCRdb shows in-frame clones only, minus some. The data contain hundreds of thousands of clones, 55% to 75% of them singletons. What was sequenced was memory CD4+ T cells sorted from blood. Subset indicated: CD45RA-negative fraction. The source of these receptors is a woman aged 30 to 39 in good health.

The CDR3 spells CASSLKDSYFYGYTF. CDR3 coding DNA: TGTGCCAGCAGTTTGAAGGACAGCTATTTCTATGGCTACACCTTC. The chain employs TRBV27 and TRBJ1-2; D possibly corresponds to TRBD1 (6 bases). Trimming stripped 3 bases from V and 4 bases from J, with 15 bases between. Germline V gene sequence: CDR1 MNHEY, CDR2 SMNVEV (reference sequence). The CDR3 contains 15 residues.

The chain uses TRBV28 and TRBJ1-4; D perhaps matches TRBD1 (6 bases). Per the germline V gene, CDR1 is MDHEN and CDR2 is SYDVKM. V lost 5 bases and J 3 bases, leaving 16 bases between the germline ends. The CDR3 runs 16 residues. In nucleotides, the CDR3 is TGTGCCAGCAGTCTCCTACAGGGCAGGGCTAATGAAAAACTGTTTTTT. Translating it yields CASSLLQGRANEKLFF.

This clone was detected a few times. CDR3 in amino acids: CASSLGRPGGSEQFF. The CDR3 nucleotides are TGTGCCAGCAGCTTAGGTCGTCCAGGGGGCAGTGAGCAGTTCTTC. The rearrangement joins TRBV11-3 to TRBJ2-1; TRBD1 matches 8 bases. V dropped 1 base and J dropped 9; count of bases not matched to a gene: 8. The germline V gene encodes CDR1 SGHNT and CDR2 YENEEA. This CDR3 contains 15 residues.

This sequence joins TRBV5-1 and TRBJ2-7; 8 bases fit TRBD1. This CDR3 is built from 13 residues. Germline assignment: CDR1 SGHRS and CDR2 YFSETQ. With V trimmed by 4 bases and J by 8 bases, 8 bases remained unmatched. Here the CDR3 reads CASSGGTGPQQYF. CDR3 bases: TGCGCCAGCAGCGGCGGGACAGGCCCTCAGCAGTACTTC.

The chain uses TRBV29-1 and TRBJ1-4; D is unclear. CDR1 and CDR2 from the germline V gene are SQVTM and ANQGSEA. Trimming shortened V by 5 bases and J by 0 bases, and 7 bases separated the two germline ends. CDR3 length equals 13 residues. The DNA for the CDR3 is TGCAGCGTTATAGTCTCAACTAATGAAAAACTGTTTTTT. As protein: CSVIVSTNEKLFF.

This chain connects TRBV5-1 to TRBJ2-2; 11 nucleotides match TRBD2. The CDR3 contains 16 residues. V dropped 4 bases and J dropped 1; count of bases not matched to a gene: 3. Germline CDR1 reads SGHRS; CDR2 reads YFSETQ. This CDR3 reads CASSRTSGRNTGELFF. Written as DNA, the CDR3 is TGCGCCAGCAGCCGTACTAGCGGGAGGAACACCGGGGAGCTGTTTTTT.

V usage is TRBV7-6 and J usage is TRBJ2-1; the match to TRBD2 covers 13 bases. This CDR3 contains 15 residues. The germline gives CDR1 SGHVS, CDR2 FNYEAQ. Losses at the gene ends were 5 bases for V and 7 bases for J; bases not matched to a gene: 5. Here the CDR3 reads CASSPGTSGTNEQFF. CDR3 bases: TGTGCCAGCAGCCCCGGGACTAGCGGGACTAATGAGCAGTTCTTC.

V and J are TRBV7-9 and TRBJ2-3, with D possibly TRBD2 on 5 matching bases. Trimming shortened V by 5 bases and J by 1 base, and 13 bases separated the two germline ends. Germline V gives CDR1 SEHNR, CDR2 FQNEAQ (reference sequence). The CDR3 covers 15 residues. The CDR3 region has the DNA TGTGCCAGCAGCCCATCGGGGTGGGGCACAGATACGCAGTATTTT. This gives the protein CASSPSGWGTDTQYF.

The gene calls are TRBV27 and TRBJ2-1; TRBD2 matches at 11 bases. Germline V lookup: CDR1 MNHEY, CDR2 SMNVEV (reference sequence). The CDR3 has 15 residues. The ends lost 7 bases at V and 4 bases at J; junction bases unmatched: 6. CDR3 in DNA: TGTGCCAGCACCCTTAGCGGGAGGGCTTACAATGAGCAGTTCTTC. This translates into CASTLSGRAYNEQFF.

This chain uses TRBV5-5 with TRBJ1-3, with D unresolved. This CDR3 contains 14 residues. CDR1 and CDR2 from the germline V gene are SGHKS and YYEKEE (reference sequence). Trimming removed 0 bases at V and 6 bases at J, with 10 bases between. The DNA for the CDR3 is TGTGCCAGCAGCTTGGCCCCAGTGCTAAACACCATATATTTT. It yields the protein CASSLAPVLNTIYF.

This clone has only a few counts. The chain has TRBV2 and TRBJ2-5; D may be TRBD2 (6 bases). Per the germline V gene, CDR1 is SNHLY and CDR2 is FYNNEI. V was clipped by 0 bases and J by 2 bases, with 19 bases between them. This CDR3 region has 18 residues. CDR3 in amino acids: CASSEAVVWYSGQETQYF. Written as DNA, the CDR3 is TGTGCCAGCAGTGAAGCGGTTGTATGGTATAGCGGACAAGAGACCCAGTACTTC.

J is TRBJ1-1 and V is TRBV6-1; TRBD1 agrees at 9 bases. CDR3 length: 16 residues. The V gene end was trimmed by 2 bases and the J gene end by 4 bases; junction bases not matched to a gene: 8. Germline loops: CDR1 MNHNS, CDR2 SASEGT. The CDR3 here is CASSEPGQGSSTEAFF. CDR3 nucleotides: TGTGCCAGCAGTGAACCGGGACAGGGCTCGAGCACTGAAGCTTTCTTT.

The chain carries TRBV5-4 and TRBJ2-2; the D gene is possibly TRBD2 (6 bases). V lost 5 bases and J 2 bases, leaving 13 bases between the germline ends. Germline-derived CDR1 and CDR2 are SGHNT and YYREEE (reference sequence). There are 15 residues in the CDR3. The CDR3 coding sequence is TGTGCCAGCAGACGGGACTCGCTAAACACCGGGGAGCTGTTTTTT. Translated, it gives CASRRDSLNTGELFF.

V usage is TRBV28 and J usage is TRBJ1-2, with 7 bases lining up with TRBD1. The germline gives CDR1 MDHEN, CDR2 SYDVKM. J gave up 4 bases and V 5 bases, and 22 bases lay outside the gene matches. The CDR3 has 19 amino acids. CDR3 DNA sequence: TGTGCCAGCAGTGCATCTGCGCCCGGGACAGCCGAGAGGGGCTATGGCTACACCTTC. Residues: CASSASAPGTAERGYGYTF.

The chain recombines TRBV28 with TRBJ2-1, with TRBD2 matching 7 bases. V lost 5 bases and J lost 1; bases outside the gene matches: 14. The length of the CDR3 is 18 residues. Germline CDR1 MDHEN, CDR2 SYDVKM. CDR3 in amino acids: CASSGYYQSGKSYNEQFF. CDR3 nucleotides: TGTGCCAGCAGTGGATACTACCAAAGCGGGAAATCCTACAATGAGCAGTTCTTC.

In nucleotides, the CDR3 is TGTGCCAGCAGCCCACAAGTGGACACCGGGGAGCTGTTTTTT. This gives the protein CASSPQVDTGELFF. The rearrangement joins TRBV14 to TRBJ2-2; D gene ambiguous. With 4 bases removed from V and 3 bases from J, the gap between germline ends came to 9 bases. Looked up from germline, CDR1 is SGHDN and CDR2 is FVKESK. This CDR3 spans 14 amino acids.

V is TRBV2 and J is TRBJ2-3; D is perhaps TRBD2 (5 bases). The CDR3 has 15 amino acids. The ends were cut back, 5 bases at V and 6 bases at J, with 18 bases in the middle. Germline V CDR1 and CDR2: SNHLY, FYNNEI. Here the CDR3 DNA reads TGTGCCAGCAGTACAAGGGTCCCGGGGAGTGATACGCAGTATTTT. Translation gives CASSTRVPGSDTQYF.